The 20 T cell receptor beta chains given below trace back to one sample, sequenced in a study of T-cell reconstitution after alpha-beta-depleted transplantation in children. The authors prepared the TCRbeta library with unique molecular identifiers. TCRdb passed the PCR reads through MiXCR, listing each CDR3 protein once. The top ten hold 30% to 40% of the sample, which has 610,000 or so distinct CDR3 sequences, 27% seen once. Material: PBMCs, obtained before TCRalphabeta/CD19-depleted stem cell transplant. All receptors derive from a boy younger than two with Wiskott-Aldrich syndrome, due to receive a stem cell transplant.

A few counts support this clonotype. The rearrangement links TRBV7-2 to TRBJ2-1, with TRBD2 matching 14 bases. The V gene end was trimmed by 5 bases and the J gene end by 7 bases; junction bases not matched to a gene: 10. Germline V gene data show CDR1 as SGHTA and CDR2 as FQGNSA. The CDR3 covers 17 residues. The CDR3 loop is CASSPIGTSGSGNEQFF. CDR3 sequence (DNA): TGTGCCAGCAGCCCAATCGGGACTAGCGGGAGTGGGAATGAGCAGTTCTTC.

J is TRBJ2-3 and V is TRBV4-2; 11 bases are a match to TRBD2. The CDR3 covers 17 residues. J lost 3 bases, V lost 3 bases, and 8 bases had no gene match. Germline V gene sequence: CDR1 LGHNA, CDR2 YNFKEQ. For the CDR3, the DNA is TGTGCCAGCAGCCAGGGTGGACTAGCGGGTTTAACAGATACGCAGTATTTT. This sequence encodes CASSQGGLAGLTDTQYF.

The V and J genes are TRBV11-2 and TRBJ2-1; perhaps TRBD1 as D (6 bases). V gave up 5 bases and J gave up 10 bases, with 24 bases separating them. The germline gives CDR1 SGHAT, CDR2 FQNNGV. This CDR3 region has 16 residues. The CDR3 DNA follows: TGTGCCAGCAGCATACAGGGAGAGTTCCTCCGAAAAGAGCAGTTCTTC. As protein: CASSIQGEFLRKEQFF.

This clonotype showed up just a few times. The gene calls are TRBV15 and TRBJ2-3, with 7 bases lining up with TRBD1. The CDR3 consists of 16 residues. Trimming cost V 5 bases and J 1 base; bases outside gene matches: 9. Germline V gene lookup returns CDR1 LNHNV and CDR2 YYDKDF (reference sequence). The CDR3 region has the DNA TGTGCCACCAGCCGAAAGACAGGGTCCGGCACAGATACGCAGTATTTT. It is translated as CATSRKTGSGTDTQYF.

CDR3 amino acids: CATRDPHSYEQYF. The CDR3 DNA sequence: TGTGCCACCAGGGACCCCCACTCCTACGAGCAGTACTTC. The chain employs TRBV24-1 and TRBJ2-7; unclear D gene. Per germline, CDR1 KGHDR and CDR2 SFDVKD. The CDR3 is 13 residues long. V gave up 7 bases and J gave up 0 bases, with 9 bases separating them.

This chain uses TRBV2 with TRBJ2-3, with D possibly TRBD2 on 6 matching bases. CDR1 and CDR2 (germline): SNHLY, FYNNEI. Between the trimmed V and J ends, which lost 5 bases and 0 bases, there was a span of 24 bases. CDR3 length equals 19 residues. The CDR3 DNA sequence: TGTGCCAGCAGTTACCCAAACCGAGGGAGGACTCTTAGCACAGATACGCAGTATTTT. Its translation: CASSYPNRGRTLSTDTQYF.

CDR3 bases: TGCAGTGCTAGCTTAGCGGGAGCACTCCAGCAGTACTTC. It codes for CSASLAGALQQYF. The rearrangement joins TRBV20-1 to TRBJ2-7; TRBD2 agrees at 9 bases. CDR3 length: 13 amino acids. V gave up 3 bases and J gave up 8 bases; unmatched junction bases: 8. The V gene's germline CDR1 is DFQATT and CDR2 SNEGSKA (reference sequence).

This clonotype was picked up a small number of times. The rearrangement links TRBV29-1 to TRBJ1-2, with TRBD1 matching 9 bases. Germline assignment: CDR1 SQVTM and CDR2 ANQGSEA. V lost 6 bases, J lost 6 bases, and 11 bases stayed unmatched. This CDR3 is built from 14 residues. Here the CDR3 DNA reads TGCAGCGTCGTATCCGGACAGGGGCCGGATGGCTACACCTTC. As protein: CSVVSGQGPDGYTF.

The rearrangement joins TRBV5-1 to TRBJ1-1, with a weak D call TRBD1 (5 bases). The CDR3 length is 15 residues. V was shortened by 0 bases and J by 1 base, with 10 bases between the two germline ends. CDR1 and CDR2 from the germline V gene are SGHRS and YFSETQ. The CDR3 region is CASSLGGVSNTEAFF. The CDR3 DNA sequence: TGCGCCAGCAGCTTGGGAGGGGTATCGAACACTGAAGCTTTCTTT.

The chain carries TRBV29-1 and TRBJ1-2; 7 bases line up with TRBD1. After removal of 1 base from V and 6 bases from J, the junction contained 5 bases not matched to a gene. Germline-derived CDR1 and CDR2 are SQVTM and ANQGSEA. The CDR3 totals 13 residues. The CDR3 DNA sequence: TGCAGCGTTGAAGCCCAGGGGGTGGATGGCTACACCTTC. Translating gives CSVEAQGVDGYTF. Filled out from reference TRBV29-1 and TRBJ1-2, the complete variable domain reads SAVISQKPSRDICQRGTSLTIQCQVDSQVTMMFWYRQQPGQSLTLIATANQGSEATYESGFVIDKFPISRPNLTFSTLTVSNMSPEDSSIYLCSVEAQGVDGYTFGSGTRLTVV.

V usage is TRBV28 and J usage is TRBJ1-5, with unresolved D. Germline V gene sequence: CDR1 MDHEN, CDR2 SYDVKM. The V end lost 1 base, the J end lost 0 bases, and 13 bases lay between the germline ends. The CDR3 sequence is 17 residues long. The CDR3: CASSLSTLVYSNQPQHF. The CDR3 region has the DNA TGTGCCAGCAGTTTATCCACATTGGTTTATAGCAATCAGCCCCAGCATTTT.

A few counts support this clonotype. The chain joins TRBV12-3 or TRBV12-4 to TRBJ1-1; tentatively, D is TRBD1 (5 bases). CDR3 length: 11 residues. Trimming took 2 bases from V and 9 from J, leaving 7 bases between them. In nucleotides, the CDR3 is TGTGCCAGCAGTTTAACGGGACAAGCTTTCTTT. Its protein product is CASSLTGQAFF.

J is TRBJ2-7 and V is TRBV20-1; the match to TRBD2 covers 11 bases. Germline V gene sequence: CDR1 DFQATT, CDR2 SNEGSKA (reference sequence). J was trimmed by 2 bases and V by 1 base; bases with no gene match: 1. The CDR3 has 14 amino acids. The CDR3 nucleotides are TGCAGTGCTAGAGTACTAGCGGGAGCCTACGAGCAGTACTTC. Its translation is CSARVLAGAYEQYF.

The table lists this clonotype with a few counts. The J gene is TRBJ2-6, the V gene TRBV25-1; TRBD1 matches at 9 bases. V gave up 6 bases and J gave up 0 bases; unmatched junction bases: 21. This CDR3 contains 22 residues. Germline lookup yields CDR1 MGHDK and CDR2 SYGVNS. CDR3 amino acids: CASSPAPGQGLYSDSGANVLTF. The CDR3 region has the DNA TGTGCCAGCAGCCCTGCCCCGGGACAGGGACTATATTCAGACTCTGGGGCCAACGTCCTGACTTTC.

Concerning this clonotype itself: The junction departs from the called germline gene at one end, perhaps through a read error. The chain carries TRBV7-2 and TRBJ1-3, with 9 bases lining up with TRBD1. The CDR3 loop spans 17 amino acids. Germline V gene sequence: CDR1 SGHTA, CDR2 FQGNSA. The CDR3 DNA follows: TGTGCCAGCAGCCCGCAGATGACGGGACAGGGTGGAACCACCATATATTTT. Amino acid sequence: CASSPQMTGQGGTTIYF. The full variable domain, its missing parts supplied by reference TRBV7-2 and TRBJ1-3, is GAGVSQSPSNKVTEKGKDVELRCDPISGHTALYWYRQSLGQGLEFLIYFQGNSAPDKSGLPSDRFSAERTGGSVSTLTIQRTQQEDSAVYLCASSPQMTGQGGTTIYFGEGSWLTVV.

This clonotype was counted between two and nine times. This chain uses TRBV29-1 with TRBJ2-5; D gene ambiguous. The CDR3 has 13 residues. Germline V lookup: CDR1 SQVTM, CDR2 ANQGSEA. The ends were cut back, 7 bases at V and 1 base at J, with 13 bases in the middle. The CDR3 spells CSAAAISQETQYF. The CDR3 nucleotides read TGCAGCGCCGCGGCGATATCCCAAGAGACCCAGTACTTC.

The chain links TRBV2 to TRBJ2-3; maybe TRBD2 (5 bases). This CDR3 contains 15 residues. The V and J ends lost 3 bases and 0 bases respectively, with 10 bases between them. Per germline, CDR1 SNHLY and CDR2 FYNNEI. In DNA form, the CDR3 reads TGTGCCAGCAGTGATACGGGCGGGAGCACAGATACGCAGTATTTT. This encodes CASSDTGGSTDTQYF.

This clonotype was observed a few times. As DNA, the CDR3 is TGTGCCATCAGTGACCAGGGGAGGGGTTCAGATACGCAGTATTTT. Translation: CAISDQGRGSDTQYF. V and J are TRBV10-3 and TRBJ2-3, with D perhaps TRBD2 (7 bases). The V gene lost 3 bases and the J gene lost 4 bases, with 14 bases spanning the gap. CDR1 is ENHRY and CDR2 is SYGVKD in the germline V gene. This CDR3 spans 15 amino acids.

The V call is TRBV5-1, the J call TRBJ2-1; no clear D gene. Trimming left V 3 bases short and J 0 bases short, with 19 bases between. CDR3 length equals 18 residues. Germline assignment: CDR1 SGHRS and CDR2 YFSETQ. CDR3 sequence reads: CASSWARASFSSYNEQFF. The CDR3 DNA is TGCGCCAGCAGCTGGGCCCGGGCGTCCTTCAGCTCCTACAATGAGCAGTTCTTC.

This clonotype was seen only a few times. The chain uses TRBV3-1 and TRBJ2-5; unclear D gene. The CDR3 totals 15 residues. Germline-derived CDR1 and CDR2 are LGHDT and YNNKEL (reference sequence). V was cut by 4 bases and J by 3 bases, with 15 bases left in between. CDR3 sequence reads: CASSPHVGKEETQYF. CDR3 DNA: TGTGCCAGCAGCCCCCACGTGGGAAAAGAAGAGACCCAGTACTTC.